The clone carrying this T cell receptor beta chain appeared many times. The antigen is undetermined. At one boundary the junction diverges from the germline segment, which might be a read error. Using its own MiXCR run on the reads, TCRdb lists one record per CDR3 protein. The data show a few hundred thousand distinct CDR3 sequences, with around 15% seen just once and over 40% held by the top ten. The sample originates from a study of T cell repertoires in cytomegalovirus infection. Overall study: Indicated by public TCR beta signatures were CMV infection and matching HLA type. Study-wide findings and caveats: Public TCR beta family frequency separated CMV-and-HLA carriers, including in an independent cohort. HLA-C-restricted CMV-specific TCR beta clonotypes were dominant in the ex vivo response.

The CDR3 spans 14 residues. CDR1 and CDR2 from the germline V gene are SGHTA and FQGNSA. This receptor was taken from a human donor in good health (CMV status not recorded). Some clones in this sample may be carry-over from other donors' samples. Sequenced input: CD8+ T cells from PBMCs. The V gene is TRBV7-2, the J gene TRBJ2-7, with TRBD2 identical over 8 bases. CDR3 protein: CASRLAGPPYEQYF. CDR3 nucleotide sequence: TGTGCCAGCAGATTAGCGGGGCCCCCCTACGAGCAGTACTTC.